Listed here is a single T cell receptor (beta chain). Its target is unknown. With V trimmed by 5 bases and J by 2 bases, 6 bases remained unmatched. CDR3 length: 16 residues. From germline, CDR1 is PRHDT and CDR2 FYEKMQ (reference sequence). The sample belongs to a study of Ad26.COV2.S vaccination and SARS-CoV-2 variants. Overall study context: The authors gave Ad26.COV2.S intramuscularly, either once or twice 56 days apart.

Profiling relied on immunoSEQ multiplex PCR, and the TCRdb table lists in-frame clones only, not all of them. The table lists some 460,000 clones, roughly 87% of them singletons. The treatment denotes: over 15 received Ad26.COV2.S at low or high dose, single or two shots; several received placebo; per-sample allocation not given. Sampling happened 63 days after the first vaccine or placebo injection. An Ad26 vector that expressed Wuhan-strain SARS-CoV-2 spike constituted the vaccine. Whole-study results and caveats: Substantial breadth was reported for post-vaccination spike-specific CD8+ and CD4+ T cells. Vaccine and placebo groups showed comparable non-spike TCR breadth.

V gene TRBV13 combines with J gene TRBJ2-3; 11 positions match TRBD2. Sequenced material: peripheral blood, taken in a trial of Ad26.COV2.S vaccine versus placebo. This sequence was found in a person aged 18 to 59 who received the Ad26.COV2.S COVID-19 vaccine or a placebo. CDR3 DNA: TGTGCCAGCAGCCCAGGGACTAGCGGATACACAGATACGCAGTATTTT. Protein: CASSPGTSGYTDTQYF.